The clone carrying this TCR beta chain was seen repeatedly, ten times or more. This sample was taken from a study of T cells in Graves' hyperthyroidism and ophthalmopathy. The V gene's germline CDR1 is MNHNS and CDR2 SASEGT. This CDR3 is 14 amino acids long. The germline V and J ends were trimmed by 0 bases and 2 bases, with 7 bases remaining between them. Stability of Graves' hyperthyroidism was defined as absent ophthalmopathy progression within 18 months. The study based diagnoses on clinical symptoms, serum thyroxine and TRAb, thyroid ultrasound and orbital computed tomography. TCR beta CDR3 region amplification was performed from RNA transcripts. TCR CDR3 underwent first-round RT-PCR with the HTBI primer set. TCRdb re-called the multiplex PCR reads through MiXCR, storing one row per CDR3 protein. The table shows about 340,000 distinct CDR3 sequences, with 18% occurring only once.

The sequenced material came from blood. The chain joins TRBV6-1 to TRBJ2-5; D is uncertain. This clonotype was sampled from a woman in her forties or fifties with Graves' hyperthyroidism. CDR3 bases: TGTGCCAGCAGTGAAGCAGGGAATCAAGAGACCCAGTACTTC. Amino acid sequence: CASSEAGNQETQYF.